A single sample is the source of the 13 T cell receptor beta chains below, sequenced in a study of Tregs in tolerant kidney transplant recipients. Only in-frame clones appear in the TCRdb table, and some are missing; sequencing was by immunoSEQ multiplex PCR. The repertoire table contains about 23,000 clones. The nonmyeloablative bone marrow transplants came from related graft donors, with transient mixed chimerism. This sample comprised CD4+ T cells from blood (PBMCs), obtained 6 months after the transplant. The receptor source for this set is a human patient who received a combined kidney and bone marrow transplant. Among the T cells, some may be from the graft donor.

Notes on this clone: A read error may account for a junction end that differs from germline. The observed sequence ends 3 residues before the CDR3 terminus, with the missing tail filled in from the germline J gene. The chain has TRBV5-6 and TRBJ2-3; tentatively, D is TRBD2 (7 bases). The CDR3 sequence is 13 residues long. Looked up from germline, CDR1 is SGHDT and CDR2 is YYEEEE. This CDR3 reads CASSLGGTKTQYF. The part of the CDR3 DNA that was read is TGCGCCAGCAGCTTGGGGGGGACAAAGACG.

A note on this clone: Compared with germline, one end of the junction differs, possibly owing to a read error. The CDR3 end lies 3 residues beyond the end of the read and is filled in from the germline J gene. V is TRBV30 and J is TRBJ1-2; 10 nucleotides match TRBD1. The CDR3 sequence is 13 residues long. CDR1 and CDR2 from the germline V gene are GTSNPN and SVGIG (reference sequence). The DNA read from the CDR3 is TGTGCTTGGACAGGGGGGAGGCACTATGGC. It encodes CAWTGGRHYG. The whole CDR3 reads CAWTGGRHYGYTF.

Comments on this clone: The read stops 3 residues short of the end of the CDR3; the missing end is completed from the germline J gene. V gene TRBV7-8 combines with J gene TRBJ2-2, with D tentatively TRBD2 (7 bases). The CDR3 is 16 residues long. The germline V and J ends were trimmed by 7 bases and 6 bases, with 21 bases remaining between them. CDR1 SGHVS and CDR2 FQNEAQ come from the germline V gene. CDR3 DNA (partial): TGTGCCAGCACCATGGGGGGGGCGGGGGCCGCCGGGGAG. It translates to CASTMGGAGAAGE. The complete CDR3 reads CASTMGGAGAAGELFF. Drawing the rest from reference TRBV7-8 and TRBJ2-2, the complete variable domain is GAGVSQSPRYKVAKRGQDVALRCDPISGHVSLFWYQQALGQGPEFLTYFQNEAQLDKSGLPSDRFFAERPEGSVSTLKIQRTQQEDSAVYLCASTMGGAGAAGELFFGEGSRLTVL.

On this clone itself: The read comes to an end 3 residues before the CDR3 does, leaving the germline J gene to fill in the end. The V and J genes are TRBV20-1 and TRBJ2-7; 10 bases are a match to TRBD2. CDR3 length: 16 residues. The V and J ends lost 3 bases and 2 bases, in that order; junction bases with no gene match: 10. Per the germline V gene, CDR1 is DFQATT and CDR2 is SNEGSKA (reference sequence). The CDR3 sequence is CSARARAAGGAYEQYF. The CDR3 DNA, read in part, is TGCAGTGCTAGGGCCAGAGCAGCGGGGGGGGCCTACGAG.

CDR3 loop: CASSLGGGSYEQYF. The covered CDR3 bases are TGTGCCAGCAGCTTAGGGGGGGGGAGCTACGAG. The V and J genes are TRBV7-7 and TRBJ2-7, with TRBD2 matching 7 bases. With the read ending 3 residues before the CDR3 end, the germline J gene is used to fill in that end. CDR1 is SSHAT, CDR2 FNYEAQ, per germline (reference sequence). V lost 1 base and J lost 3; bases outside the gene matches: 3. The CDR3 loop spans 14 amino acids.

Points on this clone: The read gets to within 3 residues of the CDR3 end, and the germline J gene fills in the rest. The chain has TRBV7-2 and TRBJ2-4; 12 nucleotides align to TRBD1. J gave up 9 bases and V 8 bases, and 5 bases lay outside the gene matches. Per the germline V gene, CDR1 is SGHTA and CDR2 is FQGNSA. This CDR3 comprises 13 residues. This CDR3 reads CASEGTGGGIQYF. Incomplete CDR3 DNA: TGTGCCAGCGAAGGGACAGGGGGCGGCATT. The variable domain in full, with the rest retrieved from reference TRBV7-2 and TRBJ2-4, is GAGVSQSPSNKVTEKGKDVELRCDPISGHTALYWYRQSLGQGLEFLIYFQGNSAPDKSGLPSDRFSAERTGGSVSTLTIQRTQQEDSAVYLCASEGTGGGIQYFGAGTRLSVL.

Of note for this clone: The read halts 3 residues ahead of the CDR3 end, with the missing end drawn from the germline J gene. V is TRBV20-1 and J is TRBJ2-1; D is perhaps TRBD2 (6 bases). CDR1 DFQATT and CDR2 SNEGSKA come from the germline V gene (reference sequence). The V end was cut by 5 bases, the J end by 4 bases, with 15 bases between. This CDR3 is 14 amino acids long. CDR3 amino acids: CSAHGGSPYNEQFF. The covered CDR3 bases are TGCAGTGCTCACGGAGGGTCTCCGTACAATGAG.

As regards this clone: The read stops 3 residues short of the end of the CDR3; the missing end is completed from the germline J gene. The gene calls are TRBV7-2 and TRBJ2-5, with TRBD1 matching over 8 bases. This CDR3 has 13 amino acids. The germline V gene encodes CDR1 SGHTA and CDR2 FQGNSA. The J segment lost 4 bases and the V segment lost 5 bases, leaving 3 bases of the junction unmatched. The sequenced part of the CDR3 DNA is TGTGCCAGCAGCATTGGACAGGGAGAGACC. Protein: CASSIGQGET. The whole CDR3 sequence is CASSIGQGETQYF.

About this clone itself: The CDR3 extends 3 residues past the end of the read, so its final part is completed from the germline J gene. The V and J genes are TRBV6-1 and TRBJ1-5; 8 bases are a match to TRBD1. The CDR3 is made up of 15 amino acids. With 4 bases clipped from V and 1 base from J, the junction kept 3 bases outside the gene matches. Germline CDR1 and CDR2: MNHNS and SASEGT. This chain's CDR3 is CASSADRESNQPQHF. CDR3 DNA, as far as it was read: TGTGCCAGCAGTGCGGACAGGGAAAGCAATCAGCCC.

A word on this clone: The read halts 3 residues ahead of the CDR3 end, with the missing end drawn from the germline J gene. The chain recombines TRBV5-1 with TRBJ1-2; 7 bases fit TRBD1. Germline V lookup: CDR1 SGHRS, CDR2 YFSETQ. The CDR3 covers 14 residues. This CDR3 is CASSLRQGGGGYTF. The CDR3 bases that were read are TGCGCCAGCAGCTTGAGGCAGGGAGGGGGCGGC.

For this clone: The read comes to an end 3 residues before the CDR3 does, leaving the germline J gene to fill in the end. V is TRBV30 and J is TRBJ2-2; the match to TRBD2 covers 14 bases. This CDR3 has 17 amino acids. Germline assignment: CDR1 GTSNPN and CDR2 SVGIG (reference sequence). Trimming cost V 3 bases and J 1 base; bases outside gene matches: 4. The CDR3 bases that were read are TGTGCCTGGAGGGGGACTAGCGGGAGCCTGAACACCGGGGAG. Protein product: CAWRGTSGSLNTGE. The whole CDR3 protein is CAWRGTSGSLNTGELFF.

CDR3 residues: CASSPTSREFHEQFF. Incomplete CDR3 DNA: TGTGCCAGCAGCCCGACTAGCCGGGAGTTCCATGAG. J is TRBJ2-1 and V is TRBV7-2; 7 nucleotides align to TRBD2. The missing CDR3 end, 3 residues past where the read stops, is filled in from the germline J gene. The CDR3 has 15 amino acids. V gave up 5 bases and J gave up 8 bases; unmatched junction bases: 12. Germline CDR1 is SGHTA and CDR2 is FQGNSA.

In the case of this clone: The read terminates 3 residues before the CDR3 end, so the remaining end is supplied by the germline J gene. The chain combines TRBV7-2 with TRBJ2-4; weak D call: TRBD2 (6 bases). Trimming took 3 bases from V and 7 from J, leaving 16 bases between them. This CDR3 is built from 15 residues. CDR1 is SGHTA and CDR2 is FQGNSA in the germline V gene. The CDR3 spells CASSLDGGVPNIQYF. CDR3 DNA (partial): TGTGCCAGCAGCTTGGATGGCGGGGTACCGAACATT. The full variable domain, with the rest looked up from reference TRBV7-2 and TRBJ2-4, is GAGVSQSPSNKVTEKGKDVELRCDPISGHTALYWYRQSLGQGLEFLIYFQGNSAPDKSGLPSDRFSAERTGGSVSTLTIQRTQQEDSAVYLCASSLDGGVPNIQYFGAGTRLSVL.